A single sample is the source of the 10 T cell receptor beta chains below, sequenced in a study of OX40 agonist ivuxolimab in advanced cancers. The method behind the library was the immunoSEQ multiplex PCR assay. Imported from immuneACCESS, the table was reduced by TCRdb to in-frame sequences with V and J called. These copies leave out some clones; in studies compared against another copy, an unresolved V gene accounts for under half, and the cause of the remainder is not known. In this sample the table shows 55,000 or so clones, roughly 90% of which occur a single time. The top ten constitute roughly 6.9% of the sample. Sequencing was performed on CD4+ or CD8+ T cells sorted from blood, taken in a trial of the OX40 agonist ivuxolimab. The receptors were sampled from an adult with an advanced solid tumor such as melanoma, head and neck, liver or kidney cancer.

The rearrangement links TRBV21-1 to TRBJ1-4. TRBV21-1 represents a pseudogene. There are 13 residues in the CDR3. CDR3 nucleotide sequence: TGTGCCACCTGGGGGGGGGTTGGGAAAAAACTGTTTTTT. Protein: CATWGGVGKKLFF.

V is TRBV10-2 and J is TRBJ2-4; unclear D gene. The germline V and J ends were trimmed by 0 bases and 9 bases, with 9 bases remaining between them. CDR1 and CDR2 from the germline V gene are WSHSY and SAAADI. The CDR3 is 13 residues long. CDR3 DNA: TGCGCCAGCAGTGAGTCGAGCTCGAGCATTCAGTACTTC. Translation gives CASSESSSSIQYF.

The chain recombines TRBV5-4 with TRBJ1-4; D perhaps matches TRBD1 (6 bases). Trimming pared 4 bases from V and 2 bases from J, leaving 9 bases between. Germline V gene data show CDR1 as SGHNT and CDR2 as YYREEE (reference sequence). The CDR3 loop spans 14 amino acids. The CDR3: CASSRDRTNEKLFF. Written as DNA, the CDR3 is TGTGCCAGCAGCCGCGACAGGACTAATGAAAAACTGTTTTTT.

A few counts support this clone. At the DNA level, this CDR3 is encoded by other sequences in the same sample as well. The chain carries TRBV28 and TRBJ2-2; the D is unclear. Between the trimmed V and J ends, which lost 5 bases and 4 bases, there was a span of 5 bases. Germline CDR1 reads MDHEN; CDR2 reads SYDVKM. This CDR3 region has 12 residues. CDR3 sequence reads: CASSPRTGELFF. CDR3 DNA: TGTGCCAGCAGTCCCCGCACCGGGGAGCTGTTTTTT.

In regard to this clone: The same CDR3 also results from other DNA sequences found in this sample. The genes are TRBV28 and TRBJ2-7, with no clear D. Germline CDR1 MDHEN, CDR2 SYDVKM. Trimming removed 3 bases at V and 3 bases at J, with 3 bases between. CDR3 length equals 11 residues. CDR3 in DNA: TGTGCCAGCAGTTTGGTCTACGAGCAGTACTTC. It codes for CASSLVYEQYF. Filled out from reference TRBV28 and TRBJ2-7, the complete variable domain reads DVKVTQSSRYLVKRTGEKVFLECVQDMDHENMFWYRQDPGLGLRLIYFSYDVKMKEKGDIPEGYSVSREKKERFSLILESASTNQTSMYLCASSLVYEQYFGPGTRLTVT.

The chain is built from TRBV5-5 and TRBJ2-7; 10 positions agree with TRBD2. V lost 4 bases and J lost 6; bases outside the gene matches: 4. The CDR3 extends over 13 amino acids. CDR1 and CDR2 from the germline V gene are SGHKS and YYEKEE (reference sequence). The CDR3 region has the DNA TGTGCCAGCAGCGGGAGCGGGAGGGGCGAGCAGTACTTC. Its translation: CASSGSGRGEQYF.

V usage is TRBV5-1 and J usage is TRBJ2-1; TRBD2 agrees at 10 bases. The length of the CDR3 is 16 residues. The germline V gene encodes CDR1 SGHRS and CDR2 YFSETQ. J gave up 5 bases and V 0 bases, and 5 bases lay outside the gene matches. The CDR3 nucleotides are TGCGCCAGCAGCTTGGCGGGACTAGCGACCAACAATGAGCAGTTCTTC. Protein sequence: CASSLAGLATNNEQFF. The full variable domain, completed using reference TRBV5-1 and TRBJ2-1, is KAGVTQTPRYLIKTRGQQVTLSCSPISGHRSVSWYQQTPGQGLQFLFEYFSETQRNKGNFPGRFSGRQFSNSRSEMNVSTLELGDSALYLCASSLAGLATNNEQFFGPGTRLTVL.

This clone was seen a handful of times. The genes are TRBV7-6 and TRBJ2-2, with D possibly matching TRBD1 (5 bases). Trimming shortened V by 4 bases and J by 4 bases, and 13 bases separated the two germline ends. Germline V CDR1 and CDR2: SGHVS, FNYEAQ. The length of the CDR3 is 15 residues. CDR3 DNA: TGTGCCAGCAGCTCAGACAGCATCCGCACCGGGGAGCTGTTTTTT. It translates to CASSSDSIRTGELFF. Combining the CDR3 with reference TRBV7-6 and TRBJ2-2 gives the whole variable domain GAGVSQSPRYKVTKRGQDVALRCDPISGHVSLYWYRQALGQGPEFLTYFNYEAQQDKSGLPNDRFSAERPEGSISTLTIQRTEQRDSAMYRCASSSDSIRTGELFFGEGSRLTVL.

This clone is medium-sized by share. This chain links TRBV29-1 with TRBJ1-1; TRBD1 might be the D (5 bases). The germline V and J ends were trimmed by 3 bases and 7 bases, with 15 bases remaining between them. The CDR3 is 13 residues long. The germline V gene has CDR1 SQVTM and CDR2 ANQGSEA. CDR3 nucleotides: TGCAGCGTTGAGTTACAGGCGGGCAGTGAAGCTTTCTTT. This translates into CSVELQAGSEAFF.

The J gene is TRBJ2-1, the V gene TRBV6-1, with D tentatively TRBD2 (6 bases). Trimming cost V 8 bases and J 3 bases, with 17 bases left between them. Per the germline V gene, CDR1 is MNHNS and CDR2 is SASEGT. The CDR3 loop spans 15 amino acids. The CDR3 DNA reads TGTGCCAGCTTTCCCCGACTAGGCTACTACAATGAGCAGTTCTTC. This codes for CASFPRLGYYNEQFF.